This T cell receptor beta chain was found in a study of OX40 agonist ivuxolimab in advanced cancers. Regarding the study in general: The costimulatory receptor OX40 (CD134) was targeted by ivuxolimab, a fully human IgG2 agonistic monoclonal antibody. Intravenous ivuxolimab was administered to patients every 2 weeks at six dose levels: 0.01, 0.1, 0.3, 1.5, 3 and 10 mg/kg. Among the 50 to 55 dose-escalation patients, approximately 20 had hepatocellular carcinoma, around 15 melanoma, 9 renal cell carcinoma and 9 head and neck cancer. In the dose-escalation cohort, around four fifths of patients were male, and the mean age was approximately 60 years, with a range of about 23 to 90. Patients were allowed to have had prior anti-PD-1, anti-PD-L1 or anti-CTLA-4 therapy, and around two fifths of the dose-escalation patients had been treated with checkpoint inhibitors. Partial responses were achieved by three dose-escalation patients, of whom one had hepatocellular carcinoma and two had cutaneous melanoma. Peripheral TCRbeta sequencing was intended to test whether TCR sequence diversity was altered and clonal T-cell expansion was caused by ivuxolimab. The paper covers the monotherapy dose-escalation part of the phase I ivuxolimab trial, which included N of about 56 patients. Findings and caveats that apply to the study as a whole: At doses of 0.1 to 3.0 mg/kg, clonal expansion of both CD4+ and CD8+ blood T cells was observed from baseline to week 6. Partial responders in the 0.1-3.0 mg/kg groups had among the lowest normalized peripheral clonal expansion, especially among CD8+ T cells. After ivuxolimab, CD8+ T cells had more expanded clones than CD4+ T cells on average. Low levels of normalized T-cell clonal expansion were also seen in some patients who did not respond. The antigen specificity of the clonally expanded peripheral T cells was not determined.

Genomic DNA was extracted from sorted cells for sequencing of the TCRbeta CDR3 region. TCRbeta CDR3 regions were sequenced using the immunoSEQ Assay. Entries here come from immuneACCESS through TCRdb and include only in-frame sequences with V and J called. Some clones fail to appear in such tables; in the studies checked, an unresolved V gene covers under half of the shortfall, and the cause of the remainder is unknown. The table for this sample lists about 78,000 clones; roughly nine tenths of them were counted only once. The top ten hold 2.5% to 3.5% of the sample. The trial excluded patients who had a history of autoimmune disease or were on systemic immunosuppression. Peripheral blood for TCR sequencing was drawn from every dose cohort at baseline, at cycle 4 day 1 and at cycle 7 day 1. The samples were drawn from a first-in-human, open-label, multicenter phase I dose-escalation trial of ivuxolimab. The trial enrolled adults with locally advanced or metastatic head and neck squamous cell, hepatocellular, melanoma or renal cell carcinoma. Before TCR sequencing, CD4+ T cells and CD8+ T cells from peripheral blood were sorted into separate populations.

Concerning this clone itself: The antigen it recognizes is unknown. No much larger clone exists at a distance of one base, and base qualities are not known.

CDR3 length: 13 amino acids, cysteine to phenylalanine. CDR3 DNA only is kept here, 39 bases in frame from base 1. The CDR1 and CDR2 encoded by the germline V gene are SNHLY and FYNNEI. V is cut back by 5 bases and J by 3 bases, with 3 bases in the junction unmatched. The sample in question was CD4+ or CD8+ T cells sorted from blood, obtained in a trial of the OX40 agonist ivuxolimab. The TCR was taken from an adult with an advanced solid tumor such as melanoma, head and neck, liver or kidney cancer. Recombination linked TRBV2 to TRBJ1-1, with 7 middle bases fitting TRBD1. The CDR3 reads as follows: CASSTDRDTEAFF. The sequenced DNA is TGTGCCAGCAGTACCGACAGGGACACTGAAGCTTTCTTT. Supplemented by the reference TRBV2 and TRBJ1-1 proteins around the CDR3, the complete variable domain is EPEVTQTPSHQVTQMGQEVILRCVPISNHLYFYWYRQILGQKVEFLVSFYNNEISEKSEIFDDQFSVERPDGSNFTLKIRSTKLEDSAMYFCASSTDRDTEAFFGQGTRLTVV.